A selection of T cell receptor beta chains follows, all from one sample in a study of molecular identifiers for immune sequencing clone quantification. MiXCR was run by TCRdb on the PCR reads, yielding one entry per CDR3 protein. The data show hundreds of thousands of distinct CDR3 sequences, about 25% seen once. Sequenced sample: naive CD8+ T cells from blood, with Jurkat cell RNA spiked in. The receptors here all came from a human donor in good health. Some libraries in this study had Jurkat cell RNA spiked in. Each CDR3 is given with its conserved first and last residue. Each record gives: clone size, V gene, J gene, D gene, CDR3 protein, CDR3 DNA. D genes are given only for firm matches. Size is stated for part of the rows, as once, few or many counts, or as a class when the clone is expanded.

many	TRBV6-2/TRBV6-3	TRBJ2-2	NA	CASSRTVNTGELFF	TGTGCCAGCAGTAGGACAGTGAACACCGGGGAGCTGTTTTTT
many	TRBV6-5	TRBJ2-1	NA	CATARSSYNEQFF	TGTGCCACCGCCAGGAGCTCCTACAATGAGCAGTTCTTC
NA	TRBV4-3	TRBJ2-1	TRBD2	CASSQAFIREASGRYYNEQFF	TGCGCCAGCAGCCAAGCTTTTATCCGCGAGGCTAGCGGGAGGTACTACAATGAGCAGTTCTTC
NA	TRBV7-9	TRBJ2-7	NA	CASSPRTGGENSYEQYF	TGTGCCAGCAGCCCAAGGACTGGGGGCGAGAACTCCTACGAGCAGTACTTC
few	TRBV4-3	TRBJ1-5	NA	CASSQGSGRNQPQHF	TGCGCCAGCAGCCAGGGGTCTGGCAGAAATCAGCCCCAGCATTTT
NA	TRBV19	TRBJ1-2	TRBD1	CASRGRDRYYGYTF	TGTGCCAGTAGGGGCCGGGACAGGTACTATGGCTACACCTTC
NA	TRBV24-1	TRBJ2-1	TRBD2	CATSDWSSGESSYNEQFF	TGTGCCACCAGTGATTGGAGTAGCGGGGAAAGCTCCTACAATGAGCAGTTCTTC
many	TRBV14	TRBJ2-3	NA	CASSQGVGGLSTDTQYF	TGTGCCAGCAGCCAAGGTGTTGGCGGACTGAGCACAGATACGCAGTATTTT
NA	TRBV20-1	TRBJ2-3	TRBD2	CSARGLAGVVDTQYF	TGCAGTGCTAGGGGACTAGCGGGAGTCGTAGATACGCAGTATTTT
NA	TRBV28	TRBJ2-3	NA	CASSPSSVGRGDTQYF	TGTGCCAGCAGTCCTTCCAGCGTCGGGAGAGGGGATACGCAGTATTTT
many	TRBV14	TRBJ2-3	TRBD2	CASSQFAGGPDTQYF	TGTGCCAGCAGCCAATTTGCGGGAGGGCCAGATACGCAGTATTTT
many	TRBV20-1	TRBJ2-3	TRBD2	CSARAAAGALAGPDTQYF	TGCAGTGCCCGAGCGGCGGCGGGGGCATTAGCGGGGCCTGATACGCAGTATTTT
few	TRBV4-1	TRBJ1-2	NA	CASSHPRPAAYGYTF	TGCGCCAGCAGCCATCCAAGACCCGCCGCGTACGGCTACACCTTC
few	TRBV9	TRBJ2-1	TRBD1	CASSETGQGSYNEQFF	TGTGCCAGCAGCGAAACGGGACAGGGCTCCTACAATGAGCAGTTCTTC
many	TRBV23-1	TRBJ2-5	NA	CASPRGTNLGETQYF	TGCGCCAGCCCCCGCGGGACCAATTTAGGGGAGACCCAGTACTTC
many	TRBV29-1	TRBJ1-3	TRBD1	CSGSTGMGGNTIYF	TGCAGCGGATCGACAGGGATGGGTGGAAACACCATATATTTT
many	TRBV12-3/TRBV12-4	TRBJ1-1	TRBD1	CASSSGQGAGEAFF	TGTGCCAGCAGTTCGGGACAGGGGGCGGGTGAAGCTTTCTTT
few	TRBV27	TRBJ2-7	NA	CASTINPSYEQYF	TGTGCCAGCACCATTAACCCGTCCTACGAGCAGTACTTC
many	TRBV5-4	TRBJ2-3	NA	CASSPDNTDTQYF	TGTGCCAGCAGCCCGGACAACACAGATACGCAGTATTTT
few	TRBV12-3/TRBV12-4	TRBJ2-2	NA	CASSLDLDFSGELFF	TGTGCCAGCAGTTTAGATCTGGACTTTTCCGGGGAGCTGTTTTTT
few	TRBV15	TRBJ2-1	NA	CATSREVGQGRGNEQFF	TGTGCCACCAGCAGAGAAGTCGGGCAGGGAAGGGGCAATGAGCAGTTCTTC
many	TRBV7-9	TRBJ2-3	NA	CASSLPSDSTDTQYF	TGTGCCAGCAGCTTACCGTCAGACAGTACAGATACGCAGTATTTT
NA	TRBV13	TRBJ2-1	NA	CASSPEGTLLYNEQFF	TGTGCCAGCAGCCCAGAGGGGACCCTTCTCTACAATGAGCAGTTCTTC
many	TRBV12-5	TRBJ1-5	NA	CASGLAAEIRQPQHF	TGTGCTAGTGGTTTGGCCGCCGAAATTCGGCAGCCCCAGCATTTT
many	TRBV5-1	TRBJ2-3	NA	CASSLEVGGPTSTDTQYF	TGCGCCAGCAGCTTGGAGGTCGGGGGCCCTACTAGCACAGATACGCAGTATTTT
few	TRBV24-1	TRBJ2-1	TRBD1	CATSVGQGSISEQFF	TGTGCCACCAGTGTCGGACAGGGGTCGATCAGTGAGCAGTTCTTC
NA	TRBV6-2/TRBV6-3	TRBJ2-5	TRBD2	CASINSGRTQETQYF	TGTGCCAGCATCAATAGCGGGAGAACCCAAGAGACCCAGTACTTC
many	TRBV7-9	TRBJ2-5	NA	CASSLAGPGLETQYF	TGTGCCAGCAGCTTAGCAGGCCCAGGTTTAGAGACCCAGTACTTC
few	TRBV4-3	TRBJ1-2	NA	CASSQDTVAANYGYTF	TGCGCCAGCAGCCAAGATACGGTAGCAGCTAACTATGGCTACACCTTC
many	TRBV7-9	TRBJ2-3	TRBD2	CASSRTSGSTDTQYF	TGTGCCAGCAGCCGAACTAGCGGGAGCACAGATACGCAGTATTTT
few	TRBV2	TRBJ2-7	TRBD1	CASSEEGALNEQYF	TGTGCCAGCAGTGAAGAGGGGGCGCTTAACGAGCAGTACTTC
NA	TRBV12-3/TRBV12-4	TRBJ2-1	NA	CASSFLEGEQFF	TGTGCCAGCAGTTTCCTAGAGGGTGAGCAGTTCTTC
many	TRBV6-5	TRBJ2-7	NA	CASSTNPGAYEQYF	TGTGCCAGCAGTACCAACCCCGGGGCCTACGAGCAGTACTTC
NA	TRBV28	TRBJ2-7	TRBD2	CASSLSWRESSYEQYF	TGTGCCAGCAGTTTGTCCTGGCGGGAGTCTTCCTACGAGCAGTACTTC
NA	TRBV12-3/TRBV12-4	TRBJ1-2	TRBD1	CASSFVFWTGDAKYGYTF	TGTGCCAGCAGTTTTGTTTTCTGGACAGGGGACGCTAAGTATGGCTACACCTTC
NA	TRBV9	TRBJ2-2	NA	CASSVATSTGELFF	TGTGCCAGCAGCGTAGCTACAAGCACCGGGGAGCTGTTTTTT
few	TRBV5-6	TRBJ1-2	TRBD1	CASSWGTDRQDYTF	TGTGCCAGCAGCTGGGGGACAGATCGACAGGACTACACCTTC
few	TRBV4-1	TRBJ2-7	NA	CASSQEPSGRHEQYF	TGCGCCAGCAGCCAAGAGCCCAGCGGGCGGCACGAGCAGTACTTC
NA	TRBV11-3	TRBJ2-4	NA	CASSSSLENIQYF	TGTGCCAGCAGCTCCAGTCTCGAAAACATTCAGTACTTC
NA	TRBV27	TRBJ1-2	TRBD1	CASSTGGLGGYTF	TGTGCCAGCAGTACAGGGGGATTAGGGGGCTACACCTTC
many	TRBV19	TRBJ2-7	NA	CASSIGLTAYEQYF	TGTGCCAGTAGTATAGGACTCACGGCCTACGAGCAGTACTTC
NA	TRBV7-9	TRBJ2-3	NA	CASSLGVLRTDTQYF	TGTGCCAGCAGCTTAGGCGTTCTGAGAACAGATACGCAGTATTTT
many	TRBV4-3	TRBJ1-2	TRBD1	CASSPGQGWGWAF	TGCGCCAGCAGCCCGGGACAGGGGTGGGGCTGGGCCTTC
once	TRBV12-3/TRBV12-4	TRBJ2-3	TRBD1	CASSQRQGAEAETQYF	TGTGCCAGCAGTCAAAGACAGGGGGCGGAGGCAGAAACACAGTATTTT
NA	TRBV12-3/TRBV12-4	TRBJ2-2	NA	CAGGPGRRTHTGELFF	TGTGCCGGCGGTCCCGGACGGAGAACGCACACCGGGGAGCTGTTTTTT
many	TRBV18	TRBJ2-3	NA	CASSPPWGSPDTQYF	TGTGCCAGCTCACCACCGTGGGGTTCCCCAGATACGCAGTATTTT
NA	TRBV27	TRBJ2-7	NA	CASSLGGTPPYEQYF	TGTGCCAGCAGTCTAGGGGGAACACCTCCCTACGAGCAGTACTTC
NA	TRBV20-1	TRBJ2-4	TRBD1	CSASEGAQDKNIQYF	TGCAGTGCTAGTGAGGGGGCGCAGGACAAAAACATTCAGTACTTC
few	TRBV3-1	TRBJ2-5	NA	CASSQDFGREETQYF	TGTGCCAGCAGCCAAGATTTCGGGCGAGAAGAGACCCAGTACTTC